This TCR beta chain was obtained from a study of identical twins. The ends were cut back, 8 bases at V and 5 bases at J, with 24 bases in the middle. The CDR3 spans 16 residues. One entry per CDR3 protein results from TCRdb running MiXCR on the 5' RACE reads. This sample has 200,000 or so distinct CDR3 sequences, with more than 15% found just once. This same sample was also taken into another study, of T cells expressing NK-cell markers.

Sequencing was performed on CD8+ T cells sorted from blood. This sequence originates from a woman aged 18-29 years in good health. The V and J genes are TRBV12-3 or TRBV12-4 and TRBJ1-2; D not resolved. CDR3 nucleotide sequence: TGTGCCAGCGACTATCCAGGCCGACCACACGAATATGGCTACACCTTC. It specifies CASDYPGRPHEYGYTF.